A single sample is the source of the 21 T cell receptor beta chains below, sequenced in a study of T cell changes during pregnancy in multiple sclerosis. The table came from immunoSEQ multiplex PCR; TCRdb's copy has only in-frame clones and leaves some out. This table has about 120,000 clones, roughly 92% appearing once. The material was peripheral blood, obtained before pregnancy. These receptors came from a female donor with multiple sclerosis, enrolled in a pregnancy study.

This chain joins TRBV18 and TRBJ1-1; 12 bases are shared with TRBD1. J lost 11 bases, V lost 3 bases, and 4 bases had no gene match. The germline gives CDR1 KGHSH, CDR2 LQKENI. CDR3 length: 13 residues. CDR3 coding DNA: TGTGCCAGCTCACCGGGACAGGGGGCCAACGCTTTCTTT. It specifies CASSPGQGANAFF.

This clone was picked up a small number of times. This chain links TRBV18 with TRBJ1-6; TRBD1 aligns across 8 bases. The CDR3 extends over 14 amino acids. CDR1 KGHSH and CDR2 LQKENI come from the germline V gene. V lost 3 bases, J lost 7 bases, and 2 bases stayed unmatched. CDR3 bases: TGTGCCAGCTCACCGACAGGGGAAAATTCACCCCTCCACTTT. Amino acid sequence: CASSPTGENSPLHF.

This clone was detected only once. DNA of the CDR3: TGTGCCAGTTGGCTCGACAATGAGCAGTTCTTC. Translating it yields CASWLDNEQFF. The chain employs TRBV19 and TRBJ2-1; unclear D gene. Trimming removed 8 bases from V and 5 bases from J, with 7 bases in between. CDR1 is LNHDA and CDR2 is SQIVND in the germline V gene (reference sequence). The CDR3 contains 11 residues.

This chain joins TRBV5-1 and TRBJ2-7; 14 nucleotides align to TRBD2. The CDR3 is made up of 17 amino acids. V lost 2 bases and J lost 1; bases outside the gene matches: 5. Germline loops: CDR1 SGHRS, CDR2 YFSETQ. In DNA form, the CDR3 reads TGCGCCAGCAGCTTCGGACTAGCGGGGGGTTTTTCCTACGAGCAGTACTTC. It encodes CASSFGLAGGFSYEQYF.

This clone was seen just once. The chain couples TRBV6-1 to TRBJ2-2, with D tentatively TRBD1 (6 bases). V was pared by 5 bases and J by 7 bases, with 11 bases between. The CDR3 is made up of 13 amino acids. CDR1 MNHNS and CDR2 SASEGT come from the germline V gene. This chain's CDR3 is CASSLGQIGELFF. The DNA of the CDR3 is TGTGCCAGCAGTCTCGGACAGATCGGGGAGCTGTTTTTT.

The rearrangement links TRBV18 to TRBJ2-3; the match to TRBD2 covers 10 bases. V trimming: 3 bases; J trimming: 7 bases; junction bases outside the gene matches: 10. This CDR3 has 16 amino acids. Per the germline V gene, CDR1 is KGHSH and CDR2 is LQKENI. The CDR3: CASSPGTSGAYNTQYF. Written as DNA, the CDR3 is TGTGCCAGCTCACCGGGCACTAGCGGGGCTTATAATACGCAGTATTTT.

The V gene is TRBV4-1, the J gene TRBJ2-5, with 11 bases that match TRBD2. This CDR3 is 14 amino acids long. Trimming removed 4 bases from V and 5 bases from J; junction bases left unmatched: 3. Germline loops: CDR1 MGHRA, CDR2 YSYEKL. The CDR3 nucleotides are TGCGCCAGCAGCCGTGTAGCGGGGGGGGAGACCCAGTACTTC. Translated, it gives CASSRVAGGETQYF.

V gene TRBV9 combines with J gene TRBJ1-2, with D possibly TRBD1 on 6 matching bases. The CDR3 runs to 13 residues. The V end was cut by 5 bases, the J end by 6 bases, with 14 bases between. Germline lookup yields CDR1 SGDLS and CDR2 YYNGEE. The CDR3 nucleotides are TGTGCCAGCAGAGGGGGGGTGACGAATGGCTACACCTTC. Protein product: CASRGGVTNGYTF.

The chain recombines TRBV2 with TRBJ2-1, with D perhaps matching TRBD2 (5 bases). Trimming removed 5 bases from V and 0 bases from J, with 11 bases in between. Germline V gene data show CDR1 as SNHLY and CDR2 as FYNNEI. The CDR3 sequence is 15 residues long. In DNA, the CDR3 is TGTGCCAGCAGTTGGACTGCATTCTCCTACAATGAGCAGTTCTTC. Residues: CASSWTAFSYNEQFF.

The CDR3 DNA follows: TGTGCCAGCAGCGACGAACAGGGGGCTGTGGGAGGCTACACCTTC. Encoded protein: CASSDEQGAVGGYTF. This chain joins TRBV5-4 and TRBJ1-2; TRBD1 agrees at 9 bases. The length of the CDR3 is 15 residues. V shed 4 bases, J shed 8 bases, and the junction held 12 bases outside the gene matches. Germline V gives CDR1 SGHNT, CDR2 YYREEE (reference sequence).

V gene TRBV5-4 combines with J gene TRBJ2-6; TRBD1 is a possible D gene (6 bases). This CDR3 is built from 15 residues. V lost 4 bases and J 2 bases, leaving 10 bases between the germline ends. Germline CDR1 reads SGHNT; CDR2 reads YYREEE (reference sequence). In DNA, the CDR3 is TGTGCCAGCAGCCTACCAGGGGCTGGGGCCAACGTCCTGACTTTC. Protein sequence: CASSLPGAGANVLTF.

The V gene is TRBV7-9, the J gene TRBJ2-7, with D tentatively TRBD2 (6 bases). V shed 3 bases and J shed 3 bases, with 24 bases lying between them. The germline V gene encodes CDR1 SEHNR and CDR2 FQNEAQ (reference sequence). This CDR3 comprises 18 residues. The CDR3 DNA sequence: TGTGCCAGCAGCTTCCCCCTCAGCAAAGACGGGGGTCACTACGAGCAGTACTTC. Translated, it gives CASSFPLSKDGGHYEQYF. Full variable domain (outside the CDR3, taken from reference TRBV7-9 and TRBJ2-7): DTGVSQNPRHKITKRGQNVTFRCDPISEHNRLYWYRQTLGQGPEFLTYFQNEAQLEKSRLLSDRFSAERPKGSFSTLEIQRTEQGDSAMYLCASSFPLSKDGGHYEQYFGPGTRLTVT.

The rearrangement uses TRBV5-1 and TRBJ1-2; 7 nucleotides match TRBD1. The J segment lost 6 bases and the V segment lost 0 bases, leaving 5 bases of the junction unmatched. The CDR3 is 14 amino acids. Germline V gene lookup returns CDR1 SGHRS and CDR2 YFSETQ. As DNA, the CDR3 is TGCGCCAGCAGCTTGGTTGGGACAGAGAATGGCTACACCTTC. Translated: CASSLVGTENGYTF. Supplemented by reference TRBV5-1 and TRBJ1-2, the full variable domain reads KAGVTQTPRYLIKTRGQQVTLSCSPISGHRSVSWYQQTPGQGLQFLFEYFSETQRNKGNFPGRFSGRQFSNSRSEMNVSTLELGDSALYLCASSLVGTENGYTFGSGTRLTVV.

CDR3 sequence: CASSQDMGGRGSNEKLFF. The CDR3 nucleotides are TGTGCCAGCAGCCAAGACATGGGGGGTAGGGGATCTAATGAAAAACTGTTTTTT. This chain joins TRBV4-2 and TRBJ1-4; possibly TRBD1 for D (5 bases). Germline CDR1 is LGHNA and CDR2 is YNFKEQ. The V end was cut by 0 bases, the J end by 3 bases, with 17 bases between. CDR3 size: 18 residues.

V and J are TRBV11-2 and TRBJ2-2; the D is unclear. Between the trimmed V and J ends, which lost 3 bases and 5 bases, there was a span of 10 bases. CDR3 length equals 14 residues. Per germline, CDR1 SGHAT and CDR2 FQNNGV. Here the CDR3 reads CASSFVRFTGELFF. The CDR3 DNA follows: TGTGCCAGCAGCTTCGTTAGATTTACCGGGGAGCTGTTTTTT. Supplemented by reference TRBV11-2 and TRBJ2-2, the full variable domain reads EAGVAQSPRYKIIEKRQSVAFWCNPISGHATLYWYQQILGQGPKLLIQFQNNGVVDDSQLPKDRFSAERLKGVDSTLKIQPAKLEDSAVYLCASSFVRFTGELFFGEGSRLTVL.

In this sample, this clone turned up once. CDR3 nucleotide sequence: TGTGCCATCAGGGCCTTTAGCGGGTTAGGGAATGAGCAGTTCTTC. Encoded protein: CAIRAFSGLGNEQFF. The chain links TRBV10-3 to TRBJ2-1; 7 positions agree with TRBD2. This CDR3 is built from 15 residues. Germline V lookup: CDR1 ENHRY, CDR2 SYGVKD. The V gene end was trimmed by 6 bases and the J gene end by 7 bases; junction bases not matched to a gene: 12.

The V gene is TRBV9, the J gene TRBJ2-3; 9 nucleotides line up with TRBD2. Germline V gene data show CDR1 as SGDLS and CDR2 as YYNGEE. The CDR3 has 15 amino acids. The trim removed 3 bases at V and 4 bases at J, leaving 6 bases unmatched. The CDR3 region has the DNA TGTGCCAGCAGCGAGATAGCGGGAGTGGCAGATACGCAGTATTTT. Residues: CASSEIAGVADTQYF.

The chain joins TRBV9 to TRBJ1-1; D remains unclear. This CDR3 region has 13 residues. Trimming removed 1 base at V and 0 bases at J, with 4 bases between. Germline-derived CDR1 and CDR2 are SGDLS and YYNGEE. CDR3 sequence (DNA): TGTGCCAGCAGCGTAATCGTGAACACTGAAGCTTTCTTT. Translation gives CASSVIVNTEAFF.

The V and J genes are TRBV7-2 and TRBJ2-7, with TRBD2 identical over 11 bases. CDR1 and CDR2 from the germline V gene are SGHTA and FQGNSA. The length of the CDR3 is 14 residues. V lost 3 bases, J lost 3 bases, and 1 base stayed unmatched. In DNA form, the CDR3 reads TGTGCCAGCAGCTTTAGCGGGAGGGGCTACGAGCAGTACTTC. Translated: CASSFSGRGYEQYF.

The chain has TRBV15 and TRBJ2-1, with D possibly being TRBD2 (5 bases). Germline CDR1 LNHNV, CDR2 YYDKDF (reference sequence). Deletions cut 0 bases from V and 12 bases from J, with 6 bases between. CDR3 length equals 11 residues. CDR3 residues: CATSREEVQFF. The CDR3 coding sequence is TGTGCCACCAGCAGAGAGGAGGTGCAGTTCTTC.

The V gene is TRBV11-3, the J gene TRBJ2-2, with D perhaps TRBD2 (5 bases). The CDR3 covers 14 residues. The V gene lost 1 base and the J gene lost 3 bases, with 6 bases spanning the gap. In germline, CDR1 is SGHNT, CDR2 YENEEA. The CDR3 region has the DNA TGTGCCAGCAGCTTAGTGAGGGACACCGGGGAGCTGTTTTTT. Translated: CASSLVRDTGELFF.